The clone carrying this T cell receptor beta chain was observed a handful of times. What it recognizes is unknown. TCRdb reanalysed the 5' RACE reads using MiXCR and keeps one entry per CDR3 protein. Among 290,000 or so distinct CDR3 sequences listed, less than 20% were seen once. The source of the sample is a study of T-cell memory formation after mild COVID-19. Study outcomes and limitations: CD4+ clones that contracted lay mainly in CM and EM; CD8+ ones lay in EMRA. Clones contracting day 15 to 85 were balanced CD4/CD8; later expanders leaned CD4+. Unconfirmed was the SARS-CoV-2 specificity of second-wave clones that peaked on day 37.

The germline V gene encodes CDR1 MNHEY and CDR2 SVGEGT. V was clipped by 9 bases and J by 9 bases, with 21 bases between them. There are 14 residues in the CDR3. The chain links TRBV6-2 or TRBV6-3 to TRBJ2-1; tentative D call: TRBD2 (6 bases). The origin of this receptor is a man between 18 and 35 years old who had mild COVID-19 (a few samples of this study predate the infection). Cell type and time point are not known. The material sequenced was PBMCs or a T cell subset sorted from them (not recorded which). The CDR3 is CASSSGGAGGEQFF. The CDR3 DNA reads TGTGCCAGTAGTAGCGGCGGGGCCGGGGGTGAGCAGTTCTTC.